The entry below gives a single T cell receptor (beta chain) sequence along with its context. The data originate from a study of shared clonotypes between healthy human individuals. Method: immunoSEQ multiplex PCR; TCRdb's copy keeps in-frame clones and lacks some. The sample contains about 450,000 clones, approximately 79% of which appear only once. This clonotype was obtained from a woman between 40 and 50 years old in good health. Some clones in this sample may be carry-over from other donors' samples. Sequencing used PBMCs.

The chain's CDR3 is CASSPLRGTEAFF. DNA of the CDR3: TGTGCCAGCTCACCACTTAGGGGAACTGAAGCTTTCTTT. This rearrangement joins TRBV18 to TRBJ1-1, with D tentatively TRBD1 (5 bases). Trimming removed 1 base from V and 5 bases from J, with 8 bases in between. This CDR3 comprises 13 residues. CDR1 is KGHSH, CDR2 LQKENI, per germline.